A selection of T cell receptor beta chains follows, all from one sample in a study of identifying expanded T cells in peripheral blood. Sequenced by immunoSEQ multiplex PCR; TCRdb stores in-frame clones only, minus some. Of 85,000 to 95,000 clones listed, approximately 91% are singletons. The specimen was blood. These receptor sequences come from a person aged 18 to 75 in good health. The CDR3 runs from the conserved cysteine through the conserved F or W. The D gene is left open where the match is weak. The size field is filled for only some rows; it gives once, few, many or a size class.

clone_size d_call j_call v_call cdr3_nt cdr3_aa
. TRBD1 TRBJ1-1 TRBV28 TGTGCCAGCCTCTTGAGGGAAGGTGGCAGGGGGATACAGAACACTGAAGCTTTCTTT CASLLREGGRGIQNTEAFF
. . TRBJ1-2 TRBV20-1 TGCAGTGTCGGCAGCTATGGCTACACCTTC CSVGSYGYTF
. . TRBJ2-7 TRBV6-1 TGTGCCAGCAGTGAAAGCCCCCCGGGCTCAGTGGACGAGCAGTACTTC CASSESPPGSVDEQYF
. . TRBJ1-2 TRBV27 TGTGCCAGCGGGGTGATAATGGGGACCAGTGATGGCTACACCTTC CASGVIMGTSDGYTF
. TRBD1 TRBJ2-3 TRBV7-9 TGTGCCAGCAGCTTGAGGGGGAGAGGGGACAGGGGGACAGATACGCAGTATTTT CASSLRGRGDRGTDTQYF
. TRBD2 TRBJ2-7 TRBV2 TGTGCCAGCAGTGTTTCCTCTAGCGGGTGGTACGAGCAGTACTTC CASSVSSSGWYEQYF
. . TRBJ1-5 TRBV15 TGTGCCACCAGCAGAGGGGGGGGCAGCAATCAGCCCCAGCATTTT CATSRGGGSNQPQHF
. TRBD1 TRBJ1-3 TRBV5-6 TGTGCCAGCAGCTTGCCAGGGGGGACAGGGTCCGGAAACACCATATATTTT CASSLPGGTGSGNTIYF
few . TRBJ1-2 TRBV27 TGTGCCAGCAGTCAGGGGACGGGCTACACCTTC CASSQGTGYTF
few . TRBJ2-7 TRBV7-7 TGTGCCAGCAGCTTCAGGGCAAGGGTGATTTTTGGGCAGTACTTC CASSFRARVIFGQYF
. . TRBJ2-2 TRBV9 TGTGCCAGCAGCCAGACCGGGGAGCTGTTTTTT CASSQTGELFF
. TRBD2 TRBJ2-7 TRBV5-4 TGTGCCAGCAGCCCAGGACTAGCGGGGTACGAGCAGTACTTC CASSPGLAGYEQYF
. . TRBJ2-1 TRBV9 TGTGCCAGCAGCGTAGGTCCAGGGGTGGAGCAGTTCTTC CASSVGPGVEQFF
. . TRBJ1-1 TRBV29-1 TGCAGCGGAATGAACACTGAAGCTTTCTTT CSGMNTEAFF
. . TRBJ1-5 TRBV6-5 TGTGCCAGCAGTTATGGACGGGGGGGAAACAATCAGCCCCAGCATTTT CASSYGRGGNNQPQHF
. . TRBJ2-3 TRBV19 TGTGCCAGTAGTATAGATGGGGGCACAGATACGCAGTATTTT CASSIDGGTDTQYF
few TRBD1 TRBJ2-1 TRBV15 TGTGCCACCCTGGTGTCAGGGGGTAAAGGGCCCAATGAGCAGTTCTTC CATLVSGGKGPNEQFF
. . TRBJ1-2 TRBV2 TGTGCCAGCAGCCCTGGACAAACTAACTATGGCTACACCTTC CASSPGQTNYGYTF
. TRBD1 TRBJ1-1 TRBV7-9 TGTGCCAGCAGCTTTCTAGACAGGGACACTGAAGCTTTCTTT CASSFLDRDTEAFF
. . TRBJ1-2 TRBV15 TGTGCCACCAGCAGAGATAGCGGGGCTAGGGGCTACACCTTC CATSRDSGARGYTF
. . TRBJ2-4 TRBV28 TGTGCCAGCAGTCCCAGGTACTTAAACATTCAGTACTTC CASSPRYLNIQYF
. TRBD1 TRBJ1-5 TRBV7-2 TGTGCCAGCAGCTCGGGGGACAGGATCAAGCCCCAGCATTTT CASSSGDRIKPQHF
. . TRBJ1-5 TRBV7-4 TGTGCCAGCAGGCGAGTCACGGGCAGGTCCTATCAGCCCCAGCATTTT CASRRVTGRSYQPQHF
. TRBD1 TRBJ2-1 TRBV27 TGTGCCAGCAGTTTTAACGACAGGGGGATCTACAATGAGCAGTTCTTC CASSFNDRGIYNEQFF
once TRBD2 TRBJ2-7 TRBV7-2 TGTGCCAGCAGCTTATCGCTAGCGGCAACCTACGAGCAGTACTTC CASSLSLAATYEQYF
few . TRBJ1-2 TRBV5-1 TGCGCCAGCAGCTTGAATGGGGAACGCTATGGCTACACCTTC CASSLNGERYGYTF
. TRBD1 TRBJ2-5 TRBV7-3 TGTGCCAGCAGCTTTGGGACAGGGGGCGGAGAGACCCAGTACTTC CASSFGTGGGETQYF
. . TRBJ2-1 TRBV7-2 TGTGCCAGCACGATTAGGGCGGGCCTCTACAATGAGCAGTTCTTC CASTIRAGLYNEQFF
. . TRBJ2-1 TRBV7-2 TGTGCCAGCAGCTTCACTTTCACCGAGCAGTTCTTC CASSFTFTEQFF
. . TRBJ2-7 TRBV4-3 TGCGCCAGCAGCCGATGGTTGGGCCCCTACGAGCAGTACTTC CASSRWLGPYEQYF
. . TRBJ2-7 TRBV23-1 TGCGCCAGCAGTCAGGCCTCGTCAGGGTTGCCCTACGAGCAGTACTTC CASSQASSGLPYEQYF
. . TRBJ1-1 TRBV27 TGTGCCAAATCGAAAAACGCGCCGGACACAATGAACACTGAAGCTTTCTTT CAKSKNAPDTMNTEAFF
once TRBD1 TRBJ2-1 TRBV12-5 TGTGCTAGTGCCCTGGGACAGTACAATGAGCAGTTCTTC CASALGQYNEQFF